This T cell receptor (beta chain) came from a study of blood T cell repertoires in COVID-19 (dated by TCRdb to 2020 to 2022). Regarding the complete study: The collaborator samples originated in the United States, Italy and Spain and spanned the acute and convalescent phases of COVID-19. The samples were drawn from the first 160 participants of the ongoing ImmuneRACE study and from 1,254 subjects provided by 6 global collaborators. Where available, HLA class I and class II types were taken from metadata supplied by the sample provider and were not determined by assay-based typing. Deeply sampled blood TCRbeta repertoires from subjects exposed to, actively infected with, or recovered from COVID-19 were included in the dataset. The repertoires were released in a freely available public database meant as a resource for research on the immune response to SARS-CoV-2. The sample metadata nearly always contained a de-identified subject ID, COVID-19 status, age in years and sex. The prospective study material was composed of cDNA or gDNA derived from T cells, B-cell-depleted T cells, or PBMCs.

Notes on this clone: Which antigen it targets is not known. No clone much larger than this one lies a single base away; base qualities are absent.

One collaborating source in Seattle enrolled patients during active infection and followed them longitudinally through the course of disease. Each collaborating institution followed its own protocols to collect whole blood in K2EDTA tubes. For TCRbeta analysis, collaborator samples were shipped as frozen whole blood, as isolated PBMCs, or as DNA extracted from either sample type. TCRbeta CDR3 regions were amplified from genomic DNA using the immunoSEQ Assay, a bias-controlled multiplex PCR. The authors' pipeline ran thus. Within the assay, amplification of reference gene primers was used to estimate how many nucleated cells each sample contained. To quantify the absolute abundance of each unique TCRbeta CDR3 rearrangement, sequence reads were collapsed and filtered. For each sample, productive Simpson clonality was calculated by taking the square root of Simpson's diversity index across productive rearrangements. Drawn from immuneACCESS, this table holds only the in-frame rearrangements with V and J called that TCRdb kept. Clones are partly lost; checked studies trace under half to an unresolved V gene and leave the rest unexplained. V and J calls plus clone size are reproduced from that table; the DNA served to infer D and trimming. This sample comprises almost 200,000 clones, just under 85% of them detected only once. The top ten constitute 0.8% to 0.95% of the sample.

Broader findings and caveats from the paper: The quantity of clinical and demographic metadata differed by source and by participant and was supplied without curation.

The sequence was obtained from a man between 60 and 75 years old with COVID-19, enrolled during active disease. Source material: peripheral blood.

The DNA is as follows: TGCAGTGCTAGTGGGGGGACAGCTTACGTCCTGACTTTC. This yields the protein CSASGGTAYVLTF. The sequence is built from TRBV20-1 and TRBJ2-6; the D gene is perhaps TRBD1, from 7 matching bases. The germline V gene (reference sequence) specifies DFQATT as CDR1 and SNEGSKA as CDR2. The CDR3 starts with the cysteine, ends with the phenylalanine, and has 13 residues. Solely the CDR3 DNA is kept, with 39 bases framed from the first base. V was cut back by 3 bases and J by 11 bases, leaving a gap of 14 bases between them.